Listed below are T cell receptor beta chains from one sample, sequenced in a study of tumor-infiltrating lymphocytes in primary liver carcinoma. A single record per CDR3 protein comes from TCRdb applying MiXCR to the multiplex PCR reads. The table shows around 99,000 distinct CDR3 sequences, with about 70% occurring only once. Input material: tumor-adjacent normal liver tissue. These receptors were obtained from a man between 35 and 55 years old with primary liver carcinoma and hepatitis B virus infection. Both conserved end residues are trimmed from each CDR3. The order of the fields is clone size, J gene, V gene, CDR3 protein. Clone size is not always given. Where it is, it says once, few, many or a class for expanded clones.

NA TRBJ1-2 TRBV4-1 ASNEVMTYGYT
NA TRBJ2-7 TRBV11-2 ASNLSVGISYEQY
NA TRBJ2-7 TRBV11-2 ASSLTDTVCEQY
NA TRBJ2-1 TRBV11-2 ANSTQGDWDKNEQF
NA TRBJ1-1 TRBV10-3 AMAEGPTEAF
few TRBJ1-6 TRBV7-9 ASSNSYNSPLH
many TRBJ2-7 TRBV4-1 ASSPRGGQGAYEQY
NA TRBJ2-1 TRBV11-2 VSSRRGAGVGEQF
many TRBJ2-3 TRBV29-1 SVEDLVSGSVGDFTDTQY
NA TRBJ2-2 TRBV6-5 ASSDVGLHTGELF
NA TRBJ2-7 TRBV11-1 ASSLLGSYEQY
NA TRBJ1-1 TRBV5-1 ASSLTGTGGTEAL
NA TRBJ2-3 TRBV29-1 SAGTSGLPDTQY
NA TRBJ2-7 TRBV11-2 ASTIECGDYEQY
NA TRBJ2-7 TRBV7-6 ASRLVTSGYYEQY
NA TRBJ2-3 TRBV11-2 FSSLERCTDTQY
NA TRBJ2-3 TRBV29-1 SVEDRGRYRQY
NA TRBJ2-7 TRBV12-3/TRBV12-4 ASLKGHSYDQY
many TRBJ1-2 TRBV4-2 ASSQDGLYGYT
once TRBJ2-7 TRBV11-2 ASSLGGKDYRLEHY
many TRBJ2-5 TRBV4-1 ASSQVPGTHEETQY
NA TRBJ2-3 TRBV6-5 ASSYSSSVVRDTQY
NA TRBJ2-7 TRBV4-3 TSSQDRETPYEQY
many TRBJ2-7 TRBV5-4 ASRMDRAYEQY
NA TRBJ2-3 TRBV7-6 ASSLARASGGDTQY
many TRBJ1-1 TRBV6-5 ASSYSHSRAWGDEAF
many TRBJ1-4 TRBV4-1 ASSQAGGKLF
NA TRBJ2-5 TRBV6-6 AGSYLGGGETQY
few TRBJ2-1 TRBV29-1 SVDAQRGNEPF
NA TRBJ1-1 TRBV4-1 ASSQDYAANTEAF
NA TRBJ2-2 TRBV11-2 ASSPRRQGRDIGELF
once TRBJ2-2 TRBV11-3 ASSLDANQGTDGELF
NA TRBJ2-1 TRBV28 ASTPNSGSYNEQF
once TRBJ2-7 TRBV11-2 ASSQSYEQH
few TRBJ2-7 TRBV28 ASTGDPWEQY
NA TRBJ2-7 TRBV11-2 ASSSEHEQY
NA TRBJ1-2 TRBV29-1 SVGTGIYGYT
many TRBJ1-5 TRBV28 ASSGRRDQPQH
NA TRBJ2-2 TRBV7-9 ASSSQGPAYPGELF
NA TRBJ2-7 TRBV11-2 ASSLVAGGFCGQY